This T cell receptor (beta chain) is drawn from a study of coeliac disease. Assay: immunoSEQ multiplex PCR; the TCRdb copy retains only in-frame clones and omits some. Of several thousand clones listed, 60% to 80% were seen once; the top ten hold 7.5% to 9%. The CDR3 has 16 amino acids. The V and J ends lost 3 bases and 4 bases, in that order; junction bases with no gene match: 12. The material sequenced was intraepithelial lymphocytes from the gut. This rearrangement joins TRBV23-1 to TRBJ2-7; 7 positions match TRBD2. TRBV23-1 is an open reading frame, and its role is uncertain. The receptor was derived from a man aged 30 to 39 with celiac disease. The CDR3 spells CASSHSTPSGLYEQYF. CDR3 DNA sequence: TGCGCCAGCAGTCATTCTACCCCTAGCGGACTATACGAGCAGTACTTC.